This TCR beta chain derives from a study of T cell responses to AZD1222 COVID-19 vaccine. Second-dose recipients at about 4 or about 12 weeks were treated as one pooled group. Using immunoSEQ multiplex PCR, the repertoire was profiled, and TCRdb retains in-frame clones only, with some absent. The sample lists around 140,000 clones; around 94% were seen once. The material sequenced was peripheral blood, taken 28 days after the second AZD1222 dose. This clonotype was sampled from an adult who received the AZD1222 COVID-19 vaccine.

The CDR3 protein is CATSRDRGRANEKLFF. In nucleotides, the CDR3 is TGTGCCACCAGCAGAGATAGGGGGCGGGCTAATGAAAAACTGTTTTTT. The V call is TRBV15, the J call TRBJ1-4; 7 nucleotides agree with TRBD1. The ends lost 0 bases at V and 3 bases at J; junction bases unmatched: 4. CDR1 is LNHNV and CDR2 is YYDKDF in the germline V gene (reference sequence). The CDR3 contains 16 residues.